Detailed here is one T cell receptor beta chain. Treatment reported: around 19 received Ad26.COV2.S at low or high dose, single or two shots; five or six received placebo; per-sample allocation not given. Vaccine and placebo recipients were sampled on day 63 after the first injection. V shed 0 bases and J shed 4 bases, with 12 bases lying between them. This CDR3 spans 15 amino acids. CDR1 is SEHNR and CDR2 is FQNEAQ in the germline V gene (reference sequence). The method was immunoSEQ multiplex PCR; TCRdb's version includes in-frame clones alone and lacks a portion of them. The top ten hold 2.1% of the sample, which has approximately 300,000 clones, just under 85% seen once. This entry is derived from a study of Ad26.COV2.S vaccination and SARS-CoV-2 variants. Study at large: Donor was one of the participants in the Ad26.COV2.S arm of the COV1001 trial.

Sequenced material: peripheral blood, taken in a trial of Ad26.COV2.S vaccine versus placebo. The sequence was obtained from a person aged 18 to 59 who received the Ad26.COV2.S COVID-19 vaccine or a placebo. The chain is built from TRBV7-9 and TRBJ2-5, with D possibly matching TRBD1 (6 bases). The CDR3 DNA reads TGTGCCAGCAGCTTAGCTCGACAGGTCCGAGAGACCCAGTACTTC. This translates into CASSLARQVRETQYF.